Sequencing of this TCR beta chain was carried out in a study of low-dose radiotherapy and immunotherapy resistance in tumors. About the research overall: Treatment consisted of nivolumab 240 mg every two weeks and ipilimumab 1 mg/kg every six weeks, given intravenously to patients.

Germline values: CDR1 SEHNR, CDR2 FQNEAQ (reference sequence). This CDR3 has 19 residues. The V and J ends lost 5 bases and 1 base, in that order; junction bases with no gene match: 15. TRAV- and TRBV-specific primers were used for first-strand cDNA, which covered alpha and beta chains. TCRs were put through around 20 PCR cycles of amplification with Phusion. A constant-region primer and the V-primer adapter served as the primer pair. TCRdb itself ran the reads through MiXCR, one entry per CDR3 protein. The table shows about 9,200 distinct CDR3 sequences, with approximately 40% occurring only once. This clonotype was sampled from a human donor with advanced metastatic prostate, ovarian, gallbladder or colorectal cancer (not recorded which). This table probably holds off-target reads from a library built for another chain. This chain joins TRBV7-9 and TRBJ2-2; 8 positions match TRBD2. The CDR3 sequence: CASSPGRASGRRNTGELFF. CDR3 bases: TGTGCCAGCAGCCCAGGACGGGCTAGCGGGCGAAGGAACACCGGGGAGCTGTTTTTT. The whole variable domain, remainder taken from reference TRBV7-9 and TRBJ2-2, is DTGVSQNPRHKITKRGQNVTFRCDPISEHNRLYWYRQTLGQGPEFLTYFQNEAQLEKSRLLSDRFSAERPKGSFSTLEIQRTEQGDSAMYLCASSPGRASGRRNTGELFFGEGSRLTVL.